This T cell receptor beta chain stems from a study of multiple sclerosis patients with progressive multifocal leukoencephalopathy. Time point described: before natalizumab initiation. TCRdb keeps only in-frame clones here, not all; method: immunoSEQ multiplex PCR. The sample has about 28,000 clones; 88% are singletons. Trimming removed 1 base from V and 7 bases from J, with 5 bases in between. Germline CDR1 and CDR2: LNHDA and SQIVND (reference sequence). The CDR3 consists of 12 residues. The chain carries TRBV19 and TRBJ2-1; D uncertain. The receptor's source is a human donor with multiple sclerosis. Sequenced sample: PBMCs. The CDR3 region is CASSIGVNEQFF. In nucleotides, the CDR3 is TGTGCCAGTAGTATAGGAGTTAATGAGCAGTTCTTC.